This record looks at one T cell receptor beta chain sequence and its context. This sample stems from a study of T cell changes during pregnancy in multiple sclerosis. The protocol was immunoSEQ multiplex PCR, while the TCRdb copy is restricted to in-frame clones and leaves out a portion. The sample carries more than 9,500 clones, more than 80% recorded once. Germline V gene data show CDR1 as SGHAT and CDR2 as FQNNGV. The CDR3 is made up of 15 amino acids. V gave up 3 bases and J gave up 4 bases; unmatched junction bases: 4. The TCR was taken from a female donor in good health, enrolled as a control in a pregnancy study. V is TRBV11-2 and J is TRBJ2-5, with 11 nucleotides matching TRBD2. The input for sequencing was CD8+ T cells from peripheral blood mononuclear cells, taken after pregnancy. CDR3 nucleotides: TGTGCCAGCAGCTTTAGCGGGGGGGCTTTAGAGACCCAGTACTTC. Residues: CASSFSGGALETQYF.